The 27 T cell receptor beta chains below all came from one sample that was sequenced in a study of T cells in Graves' hyperthyroidism and ophthalmopathy. Amplification yielded TCR beta CDR3 regions, with RNA transcripts as the source. First-round RT-PCR targeting the TCR CDR3 was performed with the HTBI primer set. TCRdb re-analysed the multiplex PCR reads in MiXCR, keeping a single row per CDR3 protein. The data show a few hundred thousand distinct CDR3 sequences, less than 20% seen once. Material: blood. The source of these receptors is a young woman with Graves' hyperthyroidism.

This clonotype was picked up many times. This rearrangement joins TRBV27 to TRBJ2-1; a possible D gene is TRBD1 (5 bases). The V end was cut by 4 bases, the J end by 4 bases, with 11 bases between. Per the germline V gene, CDR1 is MNHEY and CDR2 is SMNVEV (reference sequence). CDR3 size: 14 residues. The CDR3 sequence is CASSYRPPYNEQFF. For the CDR3, the DNA is TGTGCCAGCAGTTACAGGCCACCTTACAATGAGCAGTTCTTC.

This rearrangement joins TRBV20-1 to TRBJ1-1, with TRBD1 matching 8 bases. J lost 10 bases, V lost 0 bases, and 10 bases had no gene match. CDR1 and CDR2 (germline): DFQATT, SNEGSKA (reference sequence). CDR3 length: 14 residues. The DNA for the CDR3 is TGCAGTGCTAGAGAATCAGGACAGGGTAACGGAGCTTTCTTT. This gives the protein CSARESGQGNGAFF.

This sequence joins TRBV20-1 and TRBJ2-5; TRBD2 matches at 9 bases. The CDR3 has 14 residues. The V gene end was trimmed by 5 bases and the J gene end by 4 bases; junction bases not matched to a gene: 8. Germline CDR1 is DFQATT and CDR2 is SNEGSKA (reference sequence). The CDR3 coding sequence is TGCAGTGCTGGCGGGAGGGGGATGGGAGAGACCCAGTACTTC. This codes for CSAGGRGMGETQYF.

This clonotype was counted ten times or more. This chain uses TRBV2 with TRBJ2-5; no definite D call. Germline V gene lookup returns CDR1 SNHLY and CDR2 FYNNEI. The ends were cut back, 0 bases at V and 5 bases at J, with 10 bases in the middle. The CDR3 runs 14 residues. CDR3 region: CASSEALREETQYF. DNA of the CDR3: TGTGCCAGCAGTGAAGCGCTTCGTGAGGAGACCCAGTACTTC.

The chain couples TRBV12-3 or TRBV12-4 to TRBJ2-1, with 7 bases identical to TRBD2. V was pared by 3 bases and J by 11 bases, with 7 bases of the junction left unmatched. There are 13 residues in the CDR3. The CDR3 is CASSLVASGQQFF. The CDR3 DNA is TGTGCCAGCAGTTTGGTGGCTAGCGGACAGCAGTTCTTC.

The rearrangement links TRBV6-1 to TRBJ2-5; 10 bases are a match to TRBD2. From germline, CDR1 is MNHNS and CDR2 SASEGT. V lost 6 bases and J lost 5; bases outside the gene matches: 15. CDR3 length equals 17 residues. In DNA, the CDR3 is TGTGCCAGCAGCCCGCGGGTGGGTCAGCGGGAGGGGGAGACCCAGTACTTC. Its translation: CASSPRVGQREGETQYF.

This clonotype was picked up many times. This chain links TRBV6-2 or TRBV6-3 with TRBJ2-1; TRBD1 might be the D (8 bases). Germline CDR1 reads MNHEY; CDR2 reads SVGEGT. The ends were cut back, 2 bases at V and 8 bases at J, with 13 bases in the middle. The CDR3 consists of 14 residues. CDR3 loop: CASSYRQGRDEQFF. CDR3 DNA sequence: TGTGCCAGCAGTTACCGACAGGGGAGGGATGAGCAGTTCTTC.

This clonotype was seen many times. The chain uses TRBV9 and TRBJ2-3, with 13 bases fitting TRBD2. Germline V gene lookup returns CDR1 SGDLS and CDR2 YYNGEE. Trimming at V came to 0 bases and at J to 1 base, leaving 11 bases not matched to a gene. The CDR3 covers 20 residues. The CDR3 is CASSVEGLAGARAGTDTQYF. In DNA form, the CDR3 reads TGTGCCAGCAGCGTAGAAGGACTAGCGGGGGCCAGGGCTGGCACAGATACGCAGTATTTT. Complete variable domain (other parts from reference TRBV9 and TRBJ2-3): DSGVTQTPKHLITATGQRVTLRCSPRSGDLSVYWYQQSLDQGLQFLIQYYNGEERAKGNILERFSAQQFPDLHSELNLSSLELGDSALYFCASSVEGLAGARAGTDTQYFGPGTRLTVL.

This clonotype came up many times. This chain joins TRBV9 and TRBJ1-1, with D hard to call. V dropped 4 bases and J dropped 1 base, with 11 bases sitting between them. The CDR3 contains 14 residues. Germline-derived CDR1 and CDR2 are SGDLS and YYNGEE. CDR3 amino acids: CASSSEGRNTEAFF. CDR3 bases: TGTGCCAGCAGCTCCGAGGGCCGGAACACTGAAGCTTTCTTT.

This clonotype was seen repeatedly, ten times or more. The chain links TRBV20-1 to TRBJ1-2; D call uncertain. V was trimmed by 2 bases and J by 3 bases, leaving 10 bases between them. The CDR3 contains 13 residues. Germline V gene lookup returns CDR1 DFQATT and CDR2 SNEGSKA (reference sequence). CDR3 in DNA: TGCAGTGCTAGAATGACCGGGGACTATGGCTACACCTTC. Translated, it gives CSARMTGDYGYTF.

This clonotype has only one observation. It may be a read error: a sequence one base away is much more abundant. It is likely a read error, because the conserved phenylalanine at the end of the CDR3 is missing. The genes are TRBV27 and TRBJ2-5; possible D gene TRBD2, 6 bases. This CDR3 contains 14 residues. V lost 2 bases, J lost 4 bases, and 11 bases lay in between. CDR1 is MNHEY, CDR2 SMNVEV, per germline (reference sequence). The CDR3: CASSLGGARETQYL. For the CDR3, the DNA is TGTGCCAGCAGTTTAGGAGGGGCGAGAGAGACCCAGTACCTC.

This clonotype was seen many times. The chain combines TRBV7-8 with TRBJ2-3, with 11 bases fitting TRBD2. The CDR3 is 16 amino acids. After removal of 6 bases from V and 6 bases from J, the junction contained 11 bases not matched to a gene. Germline V gene data show CDR1 as SGHVS and CDR2 as FQNEAQ. In DNA, the CDR3 is TGTGCCAGCAGACACACTAGCGGGGGTTTCATGGATACGCAGTATTTT. It yields the protein CASRHTSGGFMDTQYF.

The rearrangement links TRBV19 to TRBJ1-2; 8 positions agree with TRBD1. The CDR3 runs 14 residues. V was pared by 7 bases and J by 1 base, with 5 bases of the junction left unmatched. Germline values: CDR1 LNHDA, CDR2 SQIVND (reference sequence). The CDR3 region is CASIRTGFNYGYTF. For the CDR3, the DNA is TGTGCCAGTATTCGGACAGGGTTTAACTATGGCTACACCTTC. Full variable domain (missing parts from reference TRBV19 and TRBJ1-2): DGGITQSPKYLFRKEGQNVTLSCEQNLNHDAMYWYRQDPGQGLRLIYYSQIVNDFQKGDIAEGYSVSREKKESFPLTVTSAQKNPTAFYLCASIRTGFNYGYTFGSGTRLTVV.

The CDR3 DNA reads as TGTGCCAGCAGCTATTTTGGGACAGGGGCCTGCGAGCAGTACTTC. Residues: CASSYFGTGACEQYF. The chain has TRBV6-1 and TRBJ2-7; 10 bases agree with TRBD1. The CDR3 spans 15 residues. The V segment lost 6 bases and the J segment 6 bases; nucleotides outside the gene matches: 11. Germline V gives CDR1 MNHNS, CDR2 SASEGT.

J is TRBJ2-5 and V is TRBV2, with 10 bases matching TRBD2. The J segment lost 5 bases and the V segment lost 11 bases, leaving 14 bases of the junction unmatched. The germline gives CDR1 SNHLY, CDR2 FYNNEI. The CDR3 spans 15 residues. The CDR3 protein is CASRPAGGPGETQYF. For the CDR3, the DNA is TGTGCCTCCCGGCCAGCGGGGGGGCCGGGGGAGACCCAGTACTTC.

The J gene is TRBJ1-1, the V gene TRBV5-6; D possibly corresponds to TRBD1 (5 bases). V was pared by 0 bases and J by 6 bases, with 12 bases between. CDR3 length: 14 amino acids. Germline loops: CDR1 SGHDT, CDR2 YYEEEE. The CDR3 reads CASSLDLRGAEAFF. CDR3 DNA sequence: TGTGCCAGCAGCTTGGACCTTCGGGGGGCTGAAGCTTTCTTT.

Many counts were recorded for this clonotype. The V gene is TRBV28, the J gene TRBJ2-4; 9 bases map to TRBD1. The CDR3 runs to 16 residues. Germline values: CDR1 MDHEN, CDR2 SYDVKM. The junction had 7 bases not matched to a gene; V was cut back by 5 bases and J by 2 bases. The CDR3 coding sequence is TGTGCCAGCAGTAAGTGGACAGGGGCGACCAAAAACATTCAGTACTTC. Its protein is CASSKWTGATKNIQYF.

This clonotype has more than one count but fewer than ten. The DNA for the CDR3 is TGTGCCAGCAGCCAAGATGAAGGGCGGGCCCCTGAGTTCTTC. Its translation is CASSQDEGRAPEFF. This chain connects TRBV3-1 to TRBJ2-1, with D possibly being TRBD2 (5 bases). Germline CDR1 LGHDT, CDR2 YNNKEL (reference sequence). V gave up 0 bases and J gave up 14 bases, with 17 bases separating them. This CDR3 comprises 14 residues.

This clonotype was seen at least ten times. The chain carries TRBV6-1 and TRBJ2-7; D is unresolved. The CDR3 is made up of 13 amino acids. Germline V gene sequence: CDR1 MNHNS, CDR2 SASEGT. V lost 6 bases and J 7 bases, leaving 16 bases between the germline ends. The CDR3: CASSDDPRREQYF. DNA for the CDR3: TGTGCCAGCAGCGATGACCCGCGGCGAGAGCAGTACTTC.

This clonotype was found many times. V usage is TRBV4-1 and J usage is TRBJ2-7, with TRBD1 matching 8 bases. The trim removed 1 base at V and 6 bases at J, leaving 14 bases unmatched. Germline V gene data show CDR1 as MGHRA and CDR2 as YSYEKL. The CDR3 consists of 17 residues. The CDR3 nucleotides read TGCGCCAGCAGCCAAGGGGCCGGGACAGGTCTTCTAGGCGAGCAGTACTTC. This gives the protein CASSQGAGTGLLGEQYF.

A remark on this clonotype: The junction differs from germline at one of its ends, possibly a read error. J is TRBJ2-3 and V is TRBV6-4; TRBD1 or TRBD2 may be the D gene (5 bases each). Germline CDR1 reads MRHNA; CDR2 reads SNTAGT. CDR3 length equals 15 residues. CDR3 DNA: TGTGCCAGCGGTGACGGGGCCTCTTCCACAGATACGCAGTATTTT. Protein product: CASGDGASSTDTQYF.

Many counts were recorded for this clonotype. The V and J genes are TRBV20-1 and TRBJ2-1, with 15 nucleotides matching TRBD2. Losses at the gene ends were 3 bases for V and 6 bases for J; bases not matched to a gene: 3. This CDR3 spans 15 amino acids. Germline CDR1 reads DFQATT; CDR2 reads SNEGSKA (reference sequence). The CDR3 region is CSARGLAGGINEQFF. The DNA of the CDR3 is TGCAGTGCTAGGGGACTAGCGGGGGGAATCAATGAGCAGTTCTTC.

The gene calls are TRBV20-1 and TRBJ2-5; 8 nucleotides match TRBD2. V was pared by 6 bases and J by 1 base, with 22 bases of the junction left unmatched. The CDR3 has 19 residues. The germline V gene encodes CDR1 DFQATT and CDR2 SNEGSKA (reference sequence). CDR3 bases: TGCAGTGCCCCCTCGGGGGGGCGATCGGGGCTAGACCCCCAAGAGACCCAGTACTTC. Residues: CSAPSGGRSGLDPQETQYF.

This clonotype was recorded at least ten times. The V call is TRBV6-5, the J call TRBJ1-3, with a possible D match to TRBD1 (6 bases). Germline V gene lookup returns CDR1 MNHEY and CDR2 SVGAGI. The CDR3 loop spans 16 amino acids. V was clipped by 0 bases and J by 2 bases, with 11 bases between them. The CDR3: CASSYSQGIPGNTIYF. In nucleotides, the CDR3 is TGTGCCAGCAGTTACTCGCAGGGGATCCCTGGAAACACCATATATTTT.

This clonotype was detected many times. The CDR3 protein is CAWSARETQYF. CDR3 nucleotide sequence: TGTGCCTGGAGTGCGCGGGAGACCCAGTACTTC. The chain has TRBV30 and TRBJ2-5; unclear D gene. V gave up 1 base and J gave up 5 bases, with 5 bases separating them. The CDR3 consists of 11 residues. The germline V gene has CDR1 GTSNPN and CDR2 SVGIG (reference sequence).

This clonotype was detected ten times or more. The chain links TRBV20-1 to TRBJ2-7; 10 bases fit TRBD2. This CDR3 comprises 14 residues. Losses at the gene ends were 6 bases for V and 4 bases for J; bases not matched to a gene: 9. CDR1 and CDR2 from the germline V gene are DFQATT and SNEGSKA (reference sequence). The CDR3 loop is CSATSGRALYEQYF. CDR3 nucleotide sequence: TGCAGTGCCACAAGCGGGAGGGCCCTATACGAGCAGTACTTC.

This clonotype was observed a handful of times. The chain couples TRBV27 to TRBJ2-2; perhaps TRBD1 as D (5 bases). The ends were cut back, 5 bases at V and 6 bases at J, with 10 bases in the middle. This CDR3 spans 13 amino acids. The germline V gene has CDR1 MNHEY and CDR2 SMNVEV (reference sequence). CDR3 nucleotides: TGTGCCAGCAGTCGGACAATATCCGGGGAGCTGTTTTTT. This gives the protein CASSRTISGELFF.